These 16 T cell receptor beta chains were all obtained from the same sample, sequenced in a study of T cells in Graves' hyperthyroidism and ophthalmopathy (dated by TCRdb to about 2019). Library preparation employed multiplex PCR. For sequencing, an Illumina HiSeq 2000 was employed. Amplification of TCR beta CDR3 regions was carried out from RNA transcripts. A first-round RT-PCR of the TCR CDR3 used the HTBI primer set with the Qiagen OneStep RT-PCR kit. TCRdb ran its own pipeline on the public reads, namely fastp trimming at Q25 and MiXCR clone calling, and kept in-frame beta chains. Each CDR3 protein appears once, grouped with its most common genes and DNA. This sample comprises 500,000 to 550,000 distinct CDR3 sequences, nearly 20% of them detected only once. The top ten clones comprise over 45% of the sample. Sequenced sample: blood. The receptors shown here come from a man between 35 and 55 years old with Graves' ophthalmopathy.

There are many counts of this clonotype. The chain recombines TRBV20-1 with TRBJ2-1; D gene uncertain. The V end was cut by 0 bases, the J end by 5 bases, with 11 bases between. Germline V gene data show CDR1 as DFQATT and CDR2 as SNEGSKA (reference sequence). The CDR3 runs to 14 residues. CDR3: CSARDHRHHNEQFF. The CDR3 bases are TGCAGTGCTAGAGATCATCGACACCACAATGAGCAGTTCTTC.

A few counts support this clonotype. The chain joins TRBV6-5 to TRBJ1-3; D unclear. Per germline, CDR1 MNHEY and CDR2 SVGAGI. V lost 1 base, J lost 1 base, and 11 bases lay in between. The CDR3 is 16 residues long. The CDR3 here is CASSYYAGSSGNTIYF. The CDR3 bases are TGTGCCAGCAGTTACTATGCAGGCTCGTCTGGAAACACCATATATTTT.

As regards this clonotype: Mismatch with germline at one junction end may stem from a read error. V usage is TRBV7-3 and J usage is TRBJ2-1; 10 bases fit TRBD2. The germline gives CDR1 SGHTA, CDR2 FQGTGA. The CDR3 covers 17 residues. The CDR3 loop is CASSQEGRLAGAHEQFF. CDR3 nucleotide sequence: TGCGCCAGCAGCCAAGAAGGGAGGCTAGCGGGAGCCCATGAGCAGTTCTTC.

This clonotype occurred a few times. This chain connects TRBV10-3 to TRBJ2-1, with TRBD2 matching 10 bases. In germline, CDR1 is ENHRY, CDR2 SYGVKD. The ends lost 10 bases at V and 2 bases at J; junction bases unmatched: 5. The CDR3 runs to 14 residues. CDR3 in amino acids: CATGLADTYNEQFF. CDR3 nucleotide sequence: TGTGCCACCGGACTAGCGGATACCTACAATGAGCAGTTCTTC.

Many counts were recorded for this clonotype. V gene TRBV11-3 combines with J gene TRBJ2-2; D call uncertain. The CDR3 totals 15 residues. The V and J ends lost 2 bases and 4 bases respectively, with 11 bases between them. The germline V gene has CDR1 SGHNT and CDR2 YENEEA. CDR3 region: CASSLSSFGTGELFF. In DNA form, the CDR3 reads TGTGCCAGCAGCTTAAGTAGCTTCGGCACCGGGGAGCTGTTTTTT.

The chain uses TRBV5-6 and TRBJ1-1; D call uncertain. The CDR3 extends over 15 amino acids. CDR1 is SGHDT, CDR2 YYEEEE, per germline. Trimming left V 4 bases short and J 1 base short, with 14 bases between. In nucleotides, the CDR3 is TGTGCCAGCAGCGATGCCTTATGGGGGAACACTGAAGCTTTCTTT. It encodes CASSDALWGNTEAFF.

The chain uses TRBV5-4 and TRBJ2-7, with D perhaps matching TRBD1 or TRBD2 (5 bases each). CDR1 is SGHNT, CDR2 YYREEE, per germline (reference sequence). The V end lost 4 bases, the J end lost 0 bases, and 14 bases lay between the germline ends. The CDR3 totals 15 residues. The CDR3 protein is CASSQGTLSSYEQYF. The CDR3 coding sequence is TGTGCCAGCAGCCAAGGGACCCTGAGCTCCTACGAGCAGTACTTC.

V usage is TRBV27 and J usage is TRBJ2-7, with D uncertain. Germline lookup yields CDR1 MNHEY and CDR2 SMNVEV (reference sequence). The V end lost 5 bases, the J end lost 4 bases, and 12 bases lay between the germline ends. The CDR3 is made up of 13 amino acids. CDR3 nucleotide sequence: TGTGCCAGCAGTCCCGGGCCTATATACGAGCAGTACTTC. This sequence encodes CASSPGPIYEQYF.

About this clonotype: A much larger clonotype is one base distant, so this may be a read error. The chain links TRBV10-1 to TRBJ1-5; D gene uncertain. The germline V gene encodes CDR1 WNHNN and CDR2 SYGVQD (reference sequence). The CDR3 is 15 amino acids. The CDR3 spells CASGLCEARNQPQHF. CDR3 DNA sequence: TGTGCCAGCGGTTTATGCGAGGCGAGAAATCAGCCCCAGCATTTT.

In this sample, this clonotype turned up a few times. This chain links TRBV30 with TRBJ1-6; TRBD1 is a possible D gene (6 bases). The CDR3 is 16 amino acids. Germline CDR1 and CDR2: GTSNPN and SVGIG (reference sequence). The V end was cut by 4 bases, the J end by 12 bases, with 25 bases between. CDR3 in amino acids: CAWNRGGMLLKQPLHF. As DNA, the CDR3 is TGTGCCTGGAACCGGGGGGGCATGTTGTTGAAGCAACCCCTCCACTTT.

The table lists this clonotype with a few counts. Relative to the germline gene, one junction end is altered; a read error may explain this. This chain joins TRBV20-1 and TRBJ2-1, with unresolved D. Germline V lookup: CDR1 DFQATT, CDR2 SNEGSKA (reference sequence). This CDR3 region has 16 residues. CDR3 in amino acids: CSARDSAQSSYNEQFF. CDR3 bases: TGCAGTGCCAGAGATTCGGCGCAAAGCTCCTACAATGAGCAGTTCTTC.

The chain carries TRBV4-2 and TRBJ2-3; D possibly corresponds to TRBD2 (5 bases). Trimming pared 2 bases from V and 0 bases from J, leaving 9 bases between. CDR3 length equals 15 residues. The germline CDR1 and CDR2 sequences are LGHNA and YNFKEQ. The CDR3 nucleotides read TGTGCCAGCAGCCAACTTAGCGCTAGCACAGATACGCAGTATTTT. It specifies CASSQLSASTDTQYF.

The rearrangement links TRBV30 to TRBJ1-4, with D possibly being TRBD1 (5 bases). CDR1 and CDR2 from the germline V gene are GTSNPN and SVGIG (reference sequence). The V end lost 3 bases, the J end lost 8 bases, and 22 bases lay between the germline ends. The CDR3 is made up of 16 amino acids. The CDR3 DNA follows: TGTGCCTGGAGGGTTACCCCGGGGGGATCAGGAGAAAAACTGTTTTTT. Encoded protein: CAWRVTPGGSGEKLFF. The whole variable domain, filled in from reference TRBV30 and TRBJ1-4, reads SQTIHQWPATLVQPVGSPLSLECTVEGTSNPNLYWYRQAAGRGLQLLFYSVGIGQISSEVPQNLSASRPQDRQFILSSKKLLLSDSGFYLCAWRVTPGGSGEKLFFGSGTQLSVL.

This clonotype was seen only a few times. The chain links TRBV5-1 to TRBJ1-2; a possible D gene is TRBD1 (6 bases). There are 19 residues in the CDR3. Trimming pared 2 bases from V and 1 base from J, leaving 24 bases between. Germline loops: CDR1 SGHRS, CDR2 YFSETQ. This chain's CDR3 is CASSFGAETGPSFNYGYTF. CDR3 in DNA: TGCGCCAGCAGCTTCGGGGCGGAGACAGGACCTTCCTTTAACTATGGCTACACCTTC.

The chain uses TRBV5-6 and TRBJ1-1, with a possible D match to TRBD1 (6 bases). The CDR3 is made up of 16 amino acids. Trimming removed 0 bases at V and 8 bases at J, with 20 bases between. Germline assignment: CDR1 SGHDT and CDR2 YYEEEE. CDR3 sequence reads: CASSLVGGPINAEAFF. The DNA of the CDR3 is TGTGCCAGCAGCTTGGTGGGGGGGCCCATCAACGCAGAAGCTTTCTTT.

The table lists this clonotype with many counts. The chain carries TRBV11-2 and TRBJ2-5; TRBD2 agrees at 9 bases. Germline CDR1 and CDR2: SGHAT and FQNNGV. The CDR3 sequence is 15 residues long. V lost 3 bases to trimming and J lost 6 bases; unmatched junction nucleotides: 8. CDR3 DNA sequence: TGTGCCAGCAGCTTTGTGCGGGGGGGGCCGAAGACCCAGTACTTC. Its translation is CASSFVRGGPKTQYF.